This paragraph reports one T cell receptor (beta chain). Its target antigen remains unknown. Per-base quality was not reported, and no clone a single base away is much larger than it. Library preparation used 5' RACE. The sequencing machine was an Illumina HiSeq 2500. A second PCR of about 7 to 12 cycles was run with a J-beta primer mix and a sample-barcoded 5' primer. A unique molecular identifier was introduced onto each TCR beta cDNA molecule by a template-switch 5' adaptor carrying 12 random nucleotides. Each sample yielded at least 3 million CDR3-containing paired-end reads. The Mint cDNA synthesis kit, primed by a TRBC-specific oligonucleotide, was used to synthesize first-strand cDNA from all RNA. Following uracil-DNA glycosylase treatment, all cDNA underwent a first 18-cycle PCR with the universal primers M1SS and BC2_uni_R. As for the original processing: Normalization of each sample was performed by random selection of 1 million high-quality reads, each carrying a distinct molecular identifier. Reads sharing molecular identifiers were discarded rather than binned into consensus sequences. MiTCR, with a Q25 quality threshold and the strictest error-elimination algorithm, was used for CDR3 identification, clonotype clustering and error correction. A nonparametric unseen species model with Euler transformation was used to estimate lower-bound total TCR beta diversity. Clones were called with MiXCR by TCRdb after fastp trimmed the public reads at Q25, and only in-frame beta chains were retained. Each entry merges the rows of one CDR3 protein and shows their most common DNA and genes. The V and J calls were not made by the authors but by TCRdb's processing. The sample has some 880,000 distinct CDR3 sequences on record, about 34% of them singletons. In total, the top ten clones hold 10% to 15% of the sample.

The CDR3, from cysteine to phenylalanine, totals 12 residues. Of all the DNA, just the CDR3 is kept, 36 bases in frame from base 1. CDR1 and CDR2 are drawn from the germline V gene (reference sequence): DFQATT, SNEGSKA. Donors were approximately 42 systemically healthy Caucasian individuals from Russia aged roughly 6 to 95 years. Each donor gave ten milliliters of peripheral blood, drawn into EDTA-treated Vacutainer tubes. Ficoll-Paque density-gradient centrifugation was used to isolate PBMCs, with at least 7 million obtained per sample. Trizol reagent was used to extract total RNA from the PBMCs, yielding at least 5 micrograms per sample. For every donor, an aliquot of PBMCs went through flow cytometry to measure the percentages of naive CD45RAhigh/CD27high T cells. This sample is drawn from a study of blood T cells in healthy people across ages (dated by TCRdb to the mid-2010s). For context, the study as a whole: In model experiments, roughly one uniquely barcoded TCR beta cDNA molecule per two T cells was captured by template switching. Using the same blood draw, the study looked at two additional independent replicas of 1 million unique cDNA reads for two donors, one aged 18 to 29 and the other aged 80 or older. Using deep sequencing normalized with unique cDNA molecular identifiers, the study measured how TCR beta repertoire diversity changes with age. The donors were divided into four age groups: young (average around 17 years), middle-aged (about 39), aged (around 59) and long-lived (roughly 82). To avoid experimental bias, donors of different ages were randomly spread across the sequencing lanes. Study-wide findings and limitations: Compared with the aged group, the long-lived group had more naive CD4+ T cells, fewer expanded clones and increased TCR diversity, suggesting age selection. There was a strong correlation between observed TCR beta diversity and the percentage of naive T cells measured by flow cytometry. Estimates of total diversity from one million sequenced T cells were regarded as lower bounds and underestimates. Conclusive comparison of naive and antigen-experienced compartments was prevented by the profiling of bulk unsorted PBMCs. Because donor CMV infection status was unknown, age-related changes in expanded clonotypes were potentially confounded. Observed TCR beta diversity per million T cells fell roughly linearly with age, and a significant reduction was already apparent by age roughly 40.

This chain joins TRBV20-1 to TRBJ1-1, with TRBD1 matching 10 junction bases. The receptor comes from a man between 18 and 35 years old in good health. The material sequenced was blood. CDR3 loop: CSAGQGDSEAFF. The nucleotide sequence reads as follows: TGCAGCGCCGGACAGGGGGACTCTGAAGCTTTCTTT.